A few counts support the clone carrying this TCR beta chain. Its specificity is unknown. Germline loops: CDR1 SGDLS, CDR2 YYNGEE. The CDR3 loop spans 14 amino acids. V dropped 3 bases and J dropped 2; count of bases not matched to a gene: 4. Researchers ran the PCR with 60 Vbeta and 13 Jbeta primers. Some clones are missing from TCRdb's copy, which holds only in-frame ones; the method was immunoSEQ multiplex PCR. The profile shows over 120,000 clones, about 8.9% of them singletons. Though nominally healthy at sampling, donors likely had unrecorded immune exposures. This entry comes from a study of cytomegalovirus exposure and HLA in healthy donors. Study-wide findings and caveats: Rare TCR sequences predominated, though certain public TCRs were found in many donors.

Sequencing was carried out using PBMCs. The chain employs TRBV9 and TRBJ2-5; TRBD2 agrees at 7 bases. The clonotype originates from a man aged 45 to 65 in good health and CMV-seronegative. The CDR3, as DNA: TGTGCCAGCAGCGCCGGACTAGGGCAAGAGACCCAGTACTTC. Translating gives CASSAGLGQETQYF.